These T cell receptor beta chains were read from a single sample in a study of blood T cells in healthy people across ages. MiXCR, applied by TCRdb to the 5' RACE reads, yields one record per CDR3 protein. The sample shows about 1.4 million distinct CDR3 sequences, approximately 60% of them seen only once. Sequenced sample: blood. These receptors all come from a man aged 18 to 35 in good health. Each CDR3 is given with its conserved first and last residue. The D gene is left open where the match is weak. Size values are once, few and many counts, or a class for expanded clones, and some rows have none.

abundance	d_gene	v_gene	j_gene	CDR3aa	CDR3nt
few	NA	TRBV27	TRBJ2-7	CASKYGGGPLFEQYF	TGTGCCAGCAAATATGGCGGGGGCCCCTTGTTTGAGCAGTACTTC
NA	NA	TRBV4-1	TRBJ1-1	CASSLSGTQVHTEAFF	TGCGCCAGCAGCCTCTCGGGAACTCAGGTTCACACTGAAGCTTTCTTT
NA	NA	TRBV15	TRBJ2-1	CATSSSLSGVRLYNEQFF	TGTGCCACCAGCAGTAGCCTTTCTGGAGTCCGCCTCTACAATGAGCAGTTCTTC
few	TRBD1	TRBV20-1	TRBJ2-1	CSARGDRGYNEQFF	TGCAGTGCTAGGGGGGACAGGGGGTACAATGAGCAGTTCTTC
NA	NA	TRBV10-3	TRBJ2-1	CAISPGGGYHRDEQFF	TGTGCCATCAGTCCCGGCGGGGGCTACCACCGGGATGAGCAGTTCTTC
once	TRBD2	TRBV4-3	TRBJ2-2	CASSQGGPDLAEIGELFF	TGCGCCAGCAGCCAAGGAGGCCCGGACCTAGCGGAGATCGGGGAGCTGTTTTTT
many	NA	TRBV6-4	TRBJ2-3	CASSDGRGSTDTQYF	TGTGCCAGCAGTGACGGGCGGGGCAGCACAGATACGCAGTATTTT
NA	NA	TRBV3-1	TRBJ2-5	CAGSQRETQYF	TGTGCCGGCAGCCAGCGAGAGACCCAGTACTTC
few	NA	TRBV15	TRBJ2-5	CATSSDAREETQYF	TGTGCCACCAGCAGTGACGCCCGTGAAGAGACCCAGTACTTC
few	TRBD2	TRBV7-9	TRBJ2-1	CASSLLSGAYNEQFF	TGTGCCAGCTCCCTTCTCAGCGGGGCCTACAATGAGCAGTTCTTC
NA	TRBD2	TRBV4-1	TRBJ2-7	CASSQDGTAGLGMGEQYF	TGCGCCAGCAGCCAAGATGGCACCGCGGGACTAGGGATGGGCGAGCAGTACTTC
NA	NA	TRBV12-5	TRBJ1-5	CASGYTVNQPQHF	TGTGCTAGTGGCTATACGGTCAATCAGCCCCAGCATTTT
NA	NA	TRBV20-1	TRBJ1-2	CSASPGRGGIGYGYTF	TGCAGTGCAAGTCCTGGCCGGGGGGGAATTGGGTATGGCTACACCTTC
once	NA	TRBV20-1	TRBJ1-5	CSARPAVSNQPQHF	TGCAGTGCTAGACCGGCCGTTAGCAATCAGCCCCAGCATTTT
few	NA	TRBV10-3	TRBJ1-4	CAISGATNEKLFF	TGTGCCATCAGTGGTGCAACTAATGAAAAACTGTTTTTT
few	NA	TRBV27	TRBJ2-7	CASSPNQGTRYEQYF	TGTGCCAGCAGCCCAAATCAGGGAACCCGCTACGAGCAGTACTTC
NA	NA	TRBV5-1	TRBJ2-3	CASSWDLLGDTQYF	TGCGCCAGCAGCTGGGACCTCTTGGGAGATACGCAGTATTTT
many	TRBD2	TRBV20-1	TRBJ2-7	CSARDSGGPTYEQYF	TGCAGTGCTAGAGATTCGGGGGGTCCAACCTACGAGCAGTACTTC
NA	NA	TRBV4-1	TRBJ2-5	CARPGHRQETQYF	TGCGCCAGACCGGGACACAGACAAGAGACCCAGTACTTC
once	NA	TRBV7-6	TRBJ2-3	CASSLAQIRQSTDTQYF	TGTGCCAGCAGCTTAGCGCAAATTCGGCAGAGCACAGATACGCAGTATTTT
NA	NA	TRBV27	TRBJ2-7	CASRDPGYEQYF	TGTGCCAGCAGAGATCCAGGGTACGAGCAGTACTTC
few	NA	TRBV20-1	TRBJ2-7	CSASDQGSASYEQYF	TGCAGTGCTAGTGATCAGGGGTCGGCCTCCTACGAGCAGTACTTC
few	NA	TRBV7-2	TRBJ2-7	CASSLLGRGATYEQYF	TGTGCCAGCAGCTTATTGGGCAGGGGCGCAACCTACGAGCAGTACTTC